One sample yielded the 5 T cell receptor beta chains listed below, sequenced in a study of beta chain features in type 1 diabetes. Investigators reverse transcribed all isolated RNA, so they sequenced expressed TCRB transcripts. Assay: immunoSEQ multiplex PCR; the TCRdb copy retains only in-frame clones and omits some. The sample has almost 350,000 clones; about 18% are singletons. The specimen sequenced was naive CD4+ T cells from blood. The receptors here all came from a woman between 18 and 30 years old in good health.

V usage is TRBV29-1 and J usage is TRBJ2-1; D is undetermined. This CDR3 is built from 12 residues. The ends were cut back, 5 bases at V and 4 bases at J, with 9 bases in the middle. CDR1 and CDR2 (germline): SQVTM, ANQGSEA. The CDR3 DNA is TGCAGCGTTTCGGAGTTTTACAATGAGCAGTTCTTC. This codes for CSVSEFYNEQFF.

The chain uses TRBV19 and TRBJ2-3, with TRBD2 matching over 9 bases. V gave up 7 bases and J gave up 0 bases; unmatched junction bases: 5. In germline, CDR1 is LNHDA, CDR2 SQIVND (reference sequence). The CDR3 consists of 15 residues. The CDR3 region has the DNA TGTGCCAGTATTGCGGGAGGGCCTAGCACAGATACGCAGTATTTT. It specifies CASIAGGPSTDTQYF. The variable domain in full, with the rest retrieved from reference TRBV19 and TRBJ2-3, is DGGITQSPKYLFRKEGQNVTLSCEQNLNHDAMYWYRQDPGQGLRLIYYSQIVNDFQKGDIAEGYSVSREKKESFPLTVTSAQKNPTAFYLCASIAGGPSTDTQYFGPGTRLTVL.

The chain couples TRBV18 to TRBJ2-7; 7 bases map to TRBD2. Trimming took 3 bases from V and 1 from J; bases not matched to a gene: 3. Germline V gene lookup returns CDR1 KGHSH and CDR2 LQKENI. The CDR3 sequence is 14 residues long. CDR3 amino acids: CASSPREFSYEQYF. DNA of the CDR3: TGTGCCAGCTCACCGCGGGAGTTTTCCTACGAGCAGTACTTC.

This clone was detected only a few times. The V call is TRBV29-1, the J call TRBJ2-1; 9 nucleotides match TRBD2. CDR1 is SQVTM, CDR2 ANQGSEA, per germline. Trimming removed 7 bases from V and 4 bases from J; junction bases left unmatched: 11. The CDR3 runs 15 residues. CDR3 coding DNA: TGCAGCGCCCGAAGGGCTAGCGGGGTGTACAATGAGCAGTTCTTC. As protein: CSARRASGVYNEQFF.

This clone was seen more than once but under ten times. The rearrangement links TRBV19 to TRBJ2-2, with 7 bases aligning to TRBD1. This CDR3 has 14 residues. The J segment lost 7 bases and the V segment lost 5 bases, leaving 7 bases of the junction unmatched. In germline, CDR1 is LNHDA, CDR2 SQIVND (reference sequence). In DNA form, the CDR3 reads TGTGCCAGTAGTGGGACAGTGTTAGGCGGGGAGCTGTTTTTT. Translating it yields CASSGTVLGGELFF.